The TCR beta chain described here comes from a study of T cell clones after liver transplantation. Study details: HCV positivity affected three of eight recipients; the rest lacked autoimmune or viral indications. General study points: Rather than being deleted, graft donor-reactive T cells may have moved into the graft.

This CDR3 is built from 15 residues. V trimming: 5 bases; J trimming: 0 bases; junction bases outside the gene matches: 4. The germline gives CDR1 LNHDA, CDR2 SQIVND (reference sequence). The assay was immunoSEQ multiplex PCR, and TCRdb's table has in-frame clones only and misses some. This sample has tens of thousands of clones; roughly 70% occur once, and the top ten carry around 8.9%. CD3+CD4+ and CD3+CD8+ cells were FACS-sorted from thawed unstimulated PBMCs. This clone was detected a few times. What it binds is not known. This specimen consisted of CD4+ T cells from blood, obtained at the 22-month timepoint. The J gene is TRBJ1-3, the V gene TRBV19; 7 nucleotides agree with TRBD1. This receptor was taken from a human patient who received a liver transplant. The graft donor may account for some of the T cells. The CDR3 coding sequence is TGTGCCAGTAGTTGGACAGGTTCCTCTGGAAACACCATATATTTT. It yields the protein CASSWTGSSGNTIYF.